The 22 T cell receptor beta chains below were found in one sample sequenced in a study of vaccination and CD4 T cells after COVID-19. Sequenced with the Oncomine TCR Beta short-read assay was DNA taken from cultured CD4+ T cells. Via MiXCR, TCRdb re-called the PCR reads, giving one row per CDR3 protein. Of 7,000 to 9,500 distinct CDR3 sequences in the sample, 35% were seen once. These receptors have no known antigen. This sample's treatment: 10-day PBMC culture with coronavirus spike peptide pools or control peptides (ViraFEST assay). During the years 2011-2018, before the COVID-19 pandemic, the unexposed donor's CD4+ T cells were collected. Specimen: CD4+ T cells from blood, cultured in vitro. The receptor source for this set is a human donor in good health.

The rearrangement joins TRBV12-3 or TRBV12-4 to TRBJ1-1; tentatively, D is TRBD1 (5 bases). This CDR3 comprises 14 residues. Trimming removed 5 bases at V and 1 base at J, with 11 bases between. Here the CDR3 reads CASSPGRENTEAFF. CDR3 in DNA: TGTGCCAGCAGTCCCGGCAGGGAGAACACTGAAGCTTTCTTT.

This clonotype was detected only a few times. CDR3 protein: CASSRQLTEAFF. The CDR3 DNA reads as TGTGCCAGCAGTCGGCAGCTCACTGAAGCTTTCTTT. The V call is TRBV25-1, the J call TRBJ1-1; D not resolved. The CDR3 contains 12 residues. Germline lookup yields CDR1 MGHDK and CDR2 SYGVNS. V shed 5 bases and J shed 4 bases, with 8 bases lying between them. The full variable domain, in which reference TRBV25-1 and TRBJ1-1 provide the parts outside the CDR3, is EADIYQTPRYLVIGTGKKITLECSQTMGHDKMYWYQQDPGMELHLIHYSYGVNSTEKGDLSSESTVSRIRTEHFPLTLESARPSHTSQYLCASSRQLTEAFFGQGTRLTVV.

The chain joins TRBV7-2 to TRBJ1-2; 8 bases match TRBD1. Germline CDR1 is SGHTA and CDR2 is FQGNSA. J was trimmed by 7 bases and V by 11 bases; bases with no gene match: 12. The CDR3 consists of 13 residues. This CDR3 reads CAQSGQGSFGYTF. The CDR3 nucleotides are TGTGCCCAGTCAGGACAGGGAAGTTTTGGCTACACCTTC.

The rearrangement joins TRBV19 to TRBJ2-5, with 7 bases aligning to TRBD2. The J segment lost 13 bases and the V segment lost 4 bases, leaving 12 bases of the junction unmatched. The germline V gene encodes CDR1 LNHDA and CDR2 SQIVND (reference sequence). The CDR3 loop spans 13 amino acids. DNA of the CDR3: TGTGCCAGTAGTAACCAGTCAGCGGGGCCGGGGTACTTC. The encoded protein is CASSNQSAGPGYF.

This clonotype was counted a few times. The J gene is TRBJ2-7, the V gene TRBV5-1; D is possibly TRBD1 or TRBD2 (5 bases each). Germline V gene sequence: CDR1 SGHRS, CDR2 YFSETQ. This CDR3 has 16 residues. Trimming cost V 0 bases and J 3 bases, with 16 bases left between them. Here the CDR3 DNA reads TGCGCCAGCAGCTTGGAACCCGGGACGGACCACTACGAGCAGTACTTC. It is translated as CASSLEPGTDHYEQYF.

The V call is TRBV19, the J call TRBJ2-1; D may be TRBD2 (5 bases). The CDR3 covers 13 residues. The V and J ends lost 6 bases and 0 bases respectively, with 6 bases between them. Germline loops: CDR1 LNHDA, CDR2 SQIVND (reference sequence). This chain's CDR3 is CASSRGSYNEQFF. The CDR3 coding sequence is TGTGCCAGTAGCCGGGGCTCCTACAATGAGCAGTTCTTC.

This rearrangement joins TRBV30 to TRBJ1-6; D remains ambiguous. CDR1 is GTSNPN, CDR2 SVGIG, per germline (reference sequence). Between the trimmed V and J ends, which lost 2 bases and 13 bases, there was a span of 15 bases. CDR3 length: 13 residues. The CDR3 protein is CAWSLNGLEPLHF. DNA of the CDR3: TGTGCCTGGAGTTTGAACGGGCTGGAGCCCCTCCACTTT.

The V and J genes are TRBV6-1 and TRBJ1-6, with a tentative D call TRBD1 (5 bases). Trimming removed 6 bases at V and 9 bases at J, with 15 bases between. The germline V gene encodes CDR1 MNHNS and CDR2 SASEGT. This CDR3 spans 14 amino acids. CDR3 nucleotides: TGTGCCAGCAGCAGACAGCCGGGGGGTTCACCCCTCCACTTT. Residues: CASSRQPGGSPLHF.

Comment on this clonotype: Because the CDR3's place on the DNA is in doubt, the DNA is left out and the CDR3 is given as listed by TCRdb. This sequence joins TRBV7-6 and TRBJ2-1; no DNA check was done on the table's D call, TRBD2. Germline V gene lookup returns CDR1 SGHVS and CDR2 FNYEAQ. The CDR3 sequence runs 22 residues, both termini included. The CDR3 sequence: CASSFYICSAGEGAGGYNEQFF.

The chain carries TRBV7-2 and TRBJ2-3, with D perhaps matching TRBD1 (6 bases). The V end lost 4 bases, the J end lost 8 bases, and 19 bases lay between the germline ends. The CDR3 sequence is 15 residues long. The germline V gene has CDR1 SGHTA and CDR2 FQGNSA. DNA for the CDR3: TGTGCCAGCAGCTCCTTACTTACGACAGGAGGTACGCAGTATTTT. Protein: CASSSLLTTGGTQYF.

The CDR3 reads CASSATGPNSGNTIYF. The CDR3 DNA sequence: TGTGCCAGCTCCGCTACTGGGCCCAACTCTGGAAACACCATATATTTT. This chain connects TRBV6-1 to TRBJ1-3; D is unclear. Germline V gene sequence: CDR1 MNHNS, CDR2 SASEGT. This CDR3 is built from 16 residues. The ends were cut back, 8 bases at V and 0 bases at J, with 17 bases in the middle.

V usage is TRBV4-2 and J usage is TRBJ2-3; 8 nucleotides align to TRBD2. CDR3 size: 15 residues. V lost 1 base, J lost 2 bases, and 2 bases stayed unmatched. From germline, CDR1 is LGHNA and CDR2 YNFKEQ. CDR3 in amino acids: CASSQGTSHTDTQYF. Written as DNA, the CDR3 is TGTGCCAGCAGCCAAGGGACTAGCCACACAGATACGCAGTATTTT.

Sample share makes this clonotype medium-sized. The chain employs TRBV6-2 or TRBV6-3 and TRBJ1-5; D perhaps matches TRBD1 (6 bases). The CDR3 is 12 residues long. The germline V gene encodes CDR1 MNHEY and CDR2 SVGEGT. The germline V and J ends were trimmed by 3 bases and 9 bases, with 9 bases remaining between them. The CDR3 here is CASSYMDRPQHF. The CDR3 bases are TGTGCCAGCAGTTATATGGACAGGCCCCAGCATTTT.

This clonotype has more than one count but fewer than ten. V is TRBV27 and J is TRBJ1-1; TRBD1 agrees at 7 bases. V lost 5 bases and J lost 3; bases outside the gene matches: 6. The V gene's germline CDR1 is MNHEY and CDR2 SMNVEV (reference sequence). The CDR3 runs 14 residues. The CDR3, as DNA: TGTGCCAGCAGTCGACAAGGGGGCTACACTGAAGCTTTCTTT. Its translation is CASSRQGGYTEAFF.

The chain joins TRBV6-4 to TRBJ1-1; maybe TRBD1 (5 bases). The germline V and J ends were trimmed by 0 bases and 4 bases, with 9 bases remaining between them. Per germline, CDR1 MRHNA and CDR2 SNTAGT. This CDR3 has 14 amino acids. The CDR3 region is CASSDSGGGTEAFF. Here the CDR3 DNA reads TGTGCCAGCAGTGACTCGGGGGGTGGCACTGAAGCTTTCTTT.

The V call is TRBV20-1, the J call TRBJ2-1; 10 positions agree with TRBD2. The V gene's germline CDR1 is DFQATT and CDR2 SNEGSKA (reference sequence). J lost 2 bases, V lost 1 base, and 8 bases had no gene match. The CDR3 has 17 residues. The CDR3 reads CSARALLAGDPYNEQFF. CDR3 in DNA: TGCAGTGCTAGAGCCCTGCTAGCGGGGGACCCCTACAATGAGCAGTTCTTC.

The CDR3 protein is CSARGGQDNSPLHF. CDR3 DNA sequence: TGCAGTGCTAGAGGCGGTCAGGATAATTCACCCCTCCACTTT. This chain joins TRBV20-1 and TRBJ1-6, with D uncertain. The CDR3 is 14 amino acids. Germline loops: CDR1 DFQATT, CDR2 SNEGSKA (reference sequence). Trimming took 1 base from V and 5 from J, leaving 9 bases between them.

This rearrangement joins TRBV12-5 to TRBJ2-5, with 9 bases that match TRBD1. The junction had 6 bases not matched to a gene; V was cut back by 5 bases and J by 5 bases. The CDR3 spans 14 residues. Germline V gives CDR1 LGHNT, CDR2 FRNRAP. The CDR3 DNA reads TGTGCTAGTGGTCCGGGACAGGGAATCGAGACCCAGTACTTC. This codes for CASGPGQGIETQYF.

The chain links TRBV7-3 to TRBJ1-6; 12 nucleotides match TRBD1. The V gene's germline CDR1 is SGHTA and CDR2 FQGTGA. The CDR3 length is 16 residues. With 1 base clipped from V and 9 bases from J, the junction kept 4 bases outside the gene matches. This CDR3 reads CASSLMAGQGASPLHF. CDR3 DNA sequence: TGTGCCAGCAGCTTAATGGCGGGACAGGGGGCTTCACCCCTCCACTTT.

The chain has TRBV30 and TRBJ1-1, with D possibly being TRBD1 (5 bases). In germline, CDR1 is GTSNPN, CDR2 SVGIG (reference sequence). The V end lost 2 bases, the J end lost 3 bases, and 10 bases lay between the germline ends. This CDR3 is built from 13 residues. CDR3 nucleotide sequence: TGTGCCTGGAGTTTAGGGGTGGACACTGAAGCTTTCTTT. Translated, it gives CAWSLGVDTEAFF.

This rearrangement joins TRBV9 to TRBJ2-5; D might be TRBD2 (6 bases). Trimming took off 0 bases at V and 2 bases at J, with 11 bases between the two ends. This CDR3 is built from 15 residues. Germline CDR1 and CDR2: SGDLS and YYNGEE. The CDR3 loop is CASSVGFGGQETQYF. DNA for the CDR3: TGTGCCAGCAGCGTAGGTTTCGGGGGACAAGAGACCCAGTACTTC. Together with reference TRBV9 and TRBJ2-5, the CDR3 gives the full variable domain: DSGVTQTPKHLITATGQRVTLRCSPRSGDLSVYWYQQSLDQGLQFLIQYYNGEERAKGNILERFSAQQFPDLHSELNLSSLELGDSALYFCASSVGFGGQETQYFGPGTRLLVL.

This clonotype was picked up a small number of times. This chain uses TRBV20-1 with TRBJ1-6; the D is unclear. The V and J ends lost 2 bases and 7 bases respectively, with 12 bases between them. The CDR3 loop spans 14 amino acids. CDR1 is DFQATT, CDR2 SNEGSKA, per germline (reference sequence). CDR3 sequence reads: CSARFPDLNSPLHF. The CDR3 nucleotides are TGCAGTGCTAGATTTCCGGACCTAAATTCACCCCTCCACTTT.